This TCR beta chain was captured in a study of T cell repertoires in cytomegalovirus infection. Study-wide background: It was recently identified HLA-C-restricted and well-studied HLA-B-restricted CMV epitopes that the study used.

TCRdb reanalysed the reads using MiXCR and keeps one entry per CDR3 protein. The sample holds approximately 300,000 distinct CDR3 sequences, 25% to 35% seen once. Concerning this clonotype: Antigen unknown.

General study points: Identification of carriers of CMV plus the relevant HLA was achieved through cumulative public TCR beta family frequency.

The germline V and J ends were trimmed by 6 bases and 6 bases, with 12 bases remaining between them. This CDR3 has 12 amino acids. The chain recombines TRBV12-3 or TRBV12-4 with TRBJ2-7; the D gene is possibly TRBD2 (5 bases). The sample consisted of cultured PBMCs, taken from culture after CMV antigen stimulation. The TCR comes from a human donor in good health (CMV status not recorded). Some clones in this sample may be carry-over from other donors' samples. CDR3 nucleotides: TGTGCCAGCAGCCCCGCCCGGGGCGAGCAGTACTTC. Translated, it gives CASSPARGEQYF.